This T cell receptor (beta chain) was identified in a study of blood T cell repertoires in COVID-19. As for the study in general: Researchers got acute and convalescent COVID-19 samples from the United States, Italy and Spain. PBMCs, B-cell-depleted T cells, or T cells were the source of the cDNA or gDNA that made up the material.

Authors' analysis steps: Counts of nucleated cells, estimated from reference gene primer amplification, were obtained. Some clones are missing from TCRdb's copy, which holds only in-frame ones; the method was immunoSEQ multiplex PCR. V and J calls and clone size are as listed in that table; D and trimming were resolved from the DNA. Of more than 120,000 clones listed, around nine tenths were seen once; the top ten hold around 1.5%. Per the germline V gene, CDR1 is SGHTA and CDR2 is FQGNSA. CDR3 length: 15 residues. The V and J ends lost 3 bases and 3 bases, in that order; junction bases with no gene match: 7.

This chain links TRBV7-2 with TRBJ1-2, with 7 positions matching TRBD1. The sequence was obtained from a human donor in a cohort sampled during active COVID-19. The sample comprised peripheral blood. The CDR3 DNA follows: TGTGCCAGCAGCTTCCAGGACAGGTTACACTATGGCTACACCTTC. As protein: CASSFQDRLHYGYTF.